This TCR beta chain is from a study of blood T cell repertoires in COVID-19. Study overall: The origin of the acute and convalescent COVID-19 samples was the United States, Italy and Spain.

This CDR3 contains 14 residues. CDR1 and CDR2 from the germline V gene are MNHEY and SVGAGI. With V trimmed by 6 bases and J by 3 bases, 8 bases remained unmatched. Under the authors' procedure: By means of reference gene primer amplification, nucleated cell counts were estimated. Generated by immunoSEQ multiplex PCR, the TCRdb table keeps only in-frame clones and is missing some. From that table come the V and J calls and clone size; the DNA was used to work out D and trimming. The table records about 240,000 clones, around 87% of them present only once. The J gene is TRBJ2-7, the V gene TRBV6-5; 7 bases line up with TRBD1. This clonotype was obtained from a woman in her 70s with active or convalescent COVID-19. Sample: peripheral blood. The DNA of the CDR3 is TGTGCCAGCAGAGCCGGGACAGAGCTCTACGAGCAGTACTTC. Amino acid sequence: CASRAGTELYEQYF.